Described below is a single T cell receptor beta chain sequence and its context. This clonotype was seen a handful of times. Which antigen it targets is not known. No much larger clone exists at a distance of one base, and base qualities are not known. CDR1 is given as SGHTA and CDR2 as FQGTGA, both from the germline V gene. The germline V and J ends show losses of 4 bases and 3 bases respectively, and no gene match explains 8 bases of the junction. The CDR3 holds 16 amino acids from the cysteine to the phenylalanine. Solely the CDR3 DNA is kept, with 48 bases framed from the first base. The run used an Illumina HiSeq 2500. Quantitative 5'-RACE with molecular barcodes was the method used to prepare the TCR beta libraries. The authors' analysis ran thus. To identify disease-linked TCR variants, a new computational method was used, one built on a probabilistic model of VDJ rearrangement. TCRdb reanalyzed the raw reads on its own, using fastp at Q25 for trimming and MiXCR for clone calling, and kept in-frame beta chains. Records with the same CDR3 protein are collapsed into one entry carrying the most frequent genes and DNA. These V and J calls originate from TCRdb's pipeline instead of the authors' own analysis. Within this sample are 250,000 to 350,000 distinct CDR3 sequences, with 20% of them counted one time only. Together, the top ten hold about 3.5% of the sample.

This entry is derived from a study of CD8 T cells in ankylosing spondylitis (dated by TCRdb to about 2017). Regarding the study in general: To find TCR variants linked to disease, the study profiled T cell receptor beta repertoires in ankylosing spondylitis patients and healthy donors. In total, the full study cohort was made up of 100 to 140 healthy donors and approximately 24 ankylosing spondylitis patients. Samples of peripheral blood were taken, and for ankylosing spondylitis patients, synovial fluid was collected as well. Here is what the overall study found, with its caveats: Some motif variants were previously reported in synovial fluid and blood of reactive arthritis patients, suggesting common disease-initiation mechanisms. A TCR beta motif made up of several highly homologous amino acid variants appeared to be characteristic of blood from ankylosing spondylitis patients. The disease-linked clones were reported as significantly enriched in matched synovial fluid samples from ankylosing spondylitis patients. The disease-linked clones showed a CD8+ phenotype and occurred at relatively low frequencies in peripheral blood.

Sequenced: blood, either unsorted or a sorted T cell fraction (not recorded which). The receptor comes from a female donor with ankylosing spondylitis or in good health (not recorded which). This receptor chain uses TRBV7-3 and TRBJ2-1; 8 bases in between match TRBD2. The DNA sequence is TGTGCCAGCAGCTCAGGCAGGGGACTAGTCTACAATGAGCAGTTCTTC. Its translation reads: CASSSGRGLVYNEQFF.